The sequence of this T cell receptor beta chain was determined in a study of cytomegalovirus exposure and HLA in healthy donors. Germline assignment: CDR1 SQVTM and CDR2 ANQGSEA. CDR3 length equals 10 residues. The ends lost 7 bases at V and 6 bases at J; junction bases unmatched: 0. Assay used: immunoSEQ multiplex PCR; TCRdb lists only in-frame clones, some missing. This sample yields 90,000 to 130,000 clones, of which about 85% are seen a single time; over 2.5% belongs to the top ten. The donors were part of the validation cohort of roughly 110 subjects. That cohort was separate from the first cohort, which comprised under 750 subjects. Concerning this clone: Other DNA sequences in this specimen translate into the identical CDR3.

The sequenced sample consisted of PBMCs. The chain links TRBV29-1 to TRBJ2-1; 7 bases match TRBD2. The receptor's source is a woman aged 18 to 35 in good health and CMV-seronegative. The CDR3 DNA is TGCAGCGCGGGGGGCAATGAGCAGTTCTTC. It encodes CSAGGNEQFF.